One and the same sample provided the 32 T cell receptor beta chains below, sequenced in a study of blood T cell repertoires in COVID-19. The table came from immunoSEQ multiplex PCR; TCRdb's copy has only in-frame clones and leaves some out. The table shows fewer than 250,000 clones, with roughly 91% occurring only once. Sequencing input: PBMCs or T cells enriched from blood (not recorded which). The source of these receptors is a man younger than 45 in a cohort exposed to, infected with or recovered from COVID-19 (not recorded which).

The chain has TRBV5-1 and TRBJ1-1, with 9 bases aligning to TRBD1. The CDR3 is 15 amino acids. The V gene end was trimmed by 5 bases and the J gene end by 5 bases; junction bases not matched to a gene: 10. In germline, CDR1 is SGHRS, CDR2 YFSETQ. The DNA of the CDR3 is TGCGCCAGCAGTCCGATTTACAGGGGGCGAACTGAAGCTTTCTTT. Its protein product is CASSPIYRGRTEAFF.

The chain has TRBV11-3 and TRBJ1-5, with 7 bases identical to TRBD1. Germline CDR1 is SGHNT and CDR2 is YENEEA. The CDR3 extends over 14 amino acids. The CDR3 here is CLATGKSGNQPQHF. The CDR3 DNA is TGTCTGGCGACAGGGAAGAGCGGGAATCAGCCCCAGCATTTT.

J is TRBJ1-2 and V is TRBV7-9; 8 bases map to TRBD1. In germline, CDR1 is SEHNR, CDR2 FQNEAQ (reference sequence). The CDR3 covers 18 residues. V shed 3 bases, J shed 0 bases, and the junction held 12 bases outside the gene matches. The CDR3 reads CASSFRTTLTGANYGYTF. In DNA, the CDR3 is TGTGCCAGCAGCTTCCGGACTACTTTGACAGGGGCTAACTATGGCTACACCTTC.

V is TRBV7-9 and J is TRBJ2-1, with 11 bases that match TRBD1. CDR1 is SEHNR and CDR2 is FQNEAQ in the germline V gene (reference sequence). The CDR3 is 15 amino acids. V gave up 6 bases and J gave up 9 bases; unmatched junction bases: 10. CDR3 DNA sequence: TGTGCCAGCAGGGGCAGGACAGGGGGCCAGGGTGAGCAGTTCTTC. This encodes CASRGRTGGQGEQFF.

The J gene is TRBJ1-1, the V gene TRBV21-1. TRBV21-1 is a pseudogene. CDR3 length: 14 residues. CDR3 DNA sequence: TGTGCCAGCAGCAAAGACTTCGGGGTCACTGAAGCTTTCTTT. Translation gives CASSKDFGVTEAFF.

This clone was detected only once. V usage is TRBV7-6 and J usage is TRBJ2-7, with 8 bases identical to TRBD2. Germline V gene data show CDR1 as SGHVS and CDR2 as FNYEAQ. CDR3 length equals 14 residues. V shed 1 base, J shed 3 bases, and the junction held 2 bases outside the gene matches. Here the CDR3 DNA reads TGTGCCAGCAGCTTAGGAGCGGGAGACTACGAGCAGTACTTC. Amino acid sequence: CASSLGAGDYEQYF.

The V call is TRBV15, the J call TRBJ1-2; 8 positions agree with TRBD1. Germline V lookup: CDR1 LNHNV, CDR2 YYDKDF (reference sequence). Losses at the gene ends were 6 bases for V and 4 bases for J; bases not matched to a gene: 19. CDR3 length: 18 amino acids. The CDR3: CATRGVSDREGAVYGYTF. CDR3 DNA sequence: TGTGCCACCAGGGGGGTTTCGGACAGGGAGGGGGCCGTCTATGGCTACACCTTC.

The J gene is TRBJ2-7, the V gene TRBV6-4; 9 positions match TRBD1. The CDR3 runs to 15 residues. The V and J ends lost 4 bases and 4 bases, in that order; junction bases with no gene match: 8. Germline V gene data show CDR1 as MRHNA and CDR2 as SNTAGT. CDR3 protein: CASSAEPGQGYEQYF. The CDR3 nucleotides are TGTGCCAGCAGTGCCGAACCGGGACAGGGTTACGAGCAGTACTTC.

This chain connects TRBV9 to TRBJ1-5; D unclear. V was trimmed by 0 bases and J by 6 bases, leaving 10 bases between them. Germline V gene lookup returns CDR1 SGDLS and CDR2 YYNGEE. The CDR3 consists of 14 residues. The CDR3 DNA follows: TGTGCCAGCAGCGTAGGATTAGTTGGTCAGCCCCAGCATTTT. Amino acid sequence: CASSVGLVGQPQHF.

V usage is TRBV6-5 and J usage is TRBJ1-2; possible D gene TRBD1, 6 bases. CDR3 length equals 13 residues. The germline gives CDR1 MNHEY, CDR2 SVGAGI. Trimming cost V 6 bases and J 4 bases, with 12 bases left between them. CDR3 DNA: TGTGCCAGCAGACGACAGGAGCCCTATGGCTACACCTTC. Its translation is CASRRQEPYGYTF.

The V call is TRBV7-8, the J call TRBJ2-6; no reliable D call. Trimming pared 4 bases from V and 0 bases from J, leaving 10 bases between. Germline CDR1 is SGHVS and CDR2 is FQNEAQ. This CDR3 comprises 16 residues. CDR3 sequence (DNA): TGTGCCAGCAGCTCAGCCCCACACTCTGGGGCCAACGTCCTGACTTTC. Residues: CASSSAPHSGANVLTF.

The V gene is TRBV28, the J gene TRBJ2-6, with D perhaps TRBD2 (5 bases). Germline CDR1 is MDHEN and CDR2 is SYDVKM. Trimming left V 7 bases short and J 11 bases short, with 18 bases between. This CDR3 is 14 amino acids long. The CDR3 reads CASTHVGNWDVLTF. For the CDR3, the DNA is TGTGCCAGCACCCATGTCGGGAATTGGGACGTCCTGACTTTC.

The gene calls are TRBV5-1 and TRBJ1-4, with TRBD1 matching 8 bases. The junction had 7 bases not matched to a gene; V was cut back by 3 bases and J by 6 bases. Germline V gives CDR1 SGHRS, CDR2 YFSETQ. The CDR3 extends over 15 amino acids. This chain's CDR3 is CASSSTGGSYEKLFF. The DNA of the CDR3 is TGCGCCAGCAGCTCAACAGGGGGATCGTATGAAAAACTGTTTTTT.

The V gene is TRBV3-1 (or the pseudogene TRBV3-2), the J gene TRBJ1-6; D might be TRBD1 (6 bases). This CDR3 comprises 15 residues. The germline V gene has CDR1 LGHDT and CDR2 YNNKEL (reference sequence). V lost 4 bases and J lost 6, with 13 bases in between. The CDR3 sequence: CASSPLPDSNSPLHF. CDR3 DNA sequence: TGTGCCAGCAGCCCCTTACCGGACAGTAATTCACCCCTCCACTTT.

CDR3 DNA: TGTGCCAGCAGTTTAGGGGGCGCTTCCTACAATGAGCAGTTCTTC. Its translation is CASSLGGASYNEQFF. V usage is TRBV27 and J usage is TRBJ2-1, with D perhaps matching TRBD1 (6 bases). V was clipped by 2 bases and J by 1 base, with 9 bases between them. The CDR3 has 15 residues. Germline CDR1 and CDR2: MNHEY and SMNVEV (reference sequence).

The gene calls are TRBV4-1 and TRBJ2-3, with D maybe TRBD1 (6 bases). CDR1 MGHRA and CDR2 YSYEKL come from the germline V gene. Trimming took 2 bases from V and 6 from J, leaving 12 bases between them. The CDR3 has 14 residues. CDR3 loop: CASSQLTGTDTQYF. In DNA form, the CDR3 reads TGCGCCAGCAGCCAATTAACAGGGACCGATACGCAGTATTTT.

The gene calls are TRBV10-2 and TRBJ2-7, with 8 bases that match TRBD1. The length of the CDR3 is 13 residues. J was trimmed by 6 bases and V by 9 bases; bases with no gene match: 10. Per the germline V gene, CDR1 is WSHSY and CDR2 is SAAADI. Here the CDR3 reads CASDPGQEGEQYF. CDR3 nucleotides: TGCGCCAGTGATCCGGGACAGGAGGGCGAGCAGTACTTC.

This clone was seen only once. This chain connects TRBV9 to TRBJ2-1; 10 positions match TRBD2. Germline CDR1 reads SGDLS; CDR2 reads YYNGEE. Unmatched junction bases numbered 7, after V lost 2 bases and J lost 5 bases. The CDR3 loop spans 16 amino acids. Here the CDR3 reads CASSVALAGVDNEQFF. The CDR3 DNA follows: TGTGCCAGCAGCGTGGCCCTAGCGGGAGTCGACAATGAGCAGTTCTTC.

The CDR3 sequence: CASSSKTGNNEKLFF. The CDR3 nucleotides are TGTGCCAGCAGCTCCAAGACAGGGAATAATGAAAAACTGTTTTTT. The V gene is TRBV7-2, the J gene TRBJ1-4; TRBD1 matches at 7 bases. V trimming: 4 bases; J trimming: 4 bases; junction bases outside the gene matches: 6. CDR3 length: 15 amino acids. CDR1 is SGHTA, CDR2 FQGNSA, per germline.

The chain carries TRBV25-1 and TRBJ2-5; a possible D gene is TRBD2 (5 bases). The germline CDR1 and CDR2 sequences are MGHDK and SYGVNS. Trimming cost V 1 base and J 7 bases, with 10 bases left between them. This CDR3 comprises 13 residues. CDR3 in DNA: TGTGCCAGCAGTGAATCCGCCCGGGGGACCCAGTACTTC. It specifies CASSESARGTQYF.

This clone was counted at least ten times. The V and J genes are TRBV4-3 and TRBJ2-3; 13 bases are a match to TRBD2. V was clipped by 0 bases and J by 5 bases; unmatched bases: 2. CDR1 and CDR2 (germline): LGHNA, YSLEER. The CDR3 spans 16 residues. In nucleotides, the CDR3 is TGCGCCAGCAGCCAAGACGGACTAGCGGGAGTAGATACGCAGTATTTT. Amino acid sequence: CASSQDGLAGVDTQYF.

This clone was recorded only once. This rearrangement joins TRBV7-2 to TRBJ2-5; TRBD2 agrees at 7 bases. V was pared by 5 bases and J by 4 bases, with 10 bases of the junction left unmatched. CDR1 is SGHTA, CDR2 FQGNSA, per germline. CDR3 length: 15 residues. The CDR3 bases are TGTGCCAGCAGCCCGTACCAAACGGGAGGAGAGACCCAGTACTTC. Encoded protein: CASSPYQTGGETQYF.

The rearrangement joins TRBV7-9 to TRBJ2-5, with 8 bases matching TRBD2. This CDR3 has 16 amino acids. The V gene's germline CDR1 is SEHNR and CDR2 FQNEAQ (reference sequence). V shed 8 bases and J 3 bases; nucleotides not matched to a gene: 14. The CDR3 bases are TGTGCCAGCTCCTCAAGGCGCGGGAGGAAAGAAGAGACCCAGTACTTC. Protein: CASSSRRGRKEETQYF.

The V gene is TRBV28, the J gene TRBJ2-3, with a weak D call TRBD2 (6 bases). V was cut by 5 bases and J by 0 bases, with 21 bases left in between. The CDR3 totals 18 residues. Germline CDR1 reads MDHEN; CDR2 reads SYDVKM. The CDR3 region is CASSAGDAGFPSTDTQYF. CDR3 coding DNA: TGTGCCAGCAGTGCAGGAGACGCGGGGTTCCCTAGCACAGATACGCAGTATTTT.

The chain couples TRBV13 to TRBJ1-3; D gene uncertain. The V gene's germline CDR1 is PRHDT and CDR2 FYEKMQ (reference sequence). V gave up 5 bases and J gave up 8 bases, with 19 bases separating them. CDR3 length equals 15 residues. The CDR3 reads CASSPTGSKADTIYF. Written as DNA, the CDR3 is TGTGCCAGCAGCCCTACGGGGTCCAAGGCGGACACCATATATTTT.

This sequence joins TRBV7-3 and TRBJ1-1, with TRBD1 identical over 7 bases. This CDR3 has 15 residues. V gave up 2 bases and J gave up 4 bases; unmatched junction bases: 7. Germline V lookup: CDR1 SGHTA, CDR2 FQGTGA. The CDR3 bases are TGTGCCAGCAGCTTACAGGGGGGTTTGAGCACTGAAGCTTTCTTT. Translated, it gives CASSLQGGLSTEAFF.

V usage is TRBV28 and J usage is TRBJ1-2; 12 bases agree with TRBD1. The junction had 7 bases not matched to a gene; V was cut back by 5 bases and J by 6 bases. The germline V gene has CDR1 MDHEN and CDR2 SYDVKM. The CDR3 runs 15 residues. CDR3 residues: CASSIPGQGADGYTF. The CDR3 region has the DNA TGTGCCAGCAGTATACCGGGACAGGGGGCGGATGGCTACACCTTC.

CDR3 coding DNA: TGCGCCAGCAGCCCTAGCGGAAGCACAGATACGCAGTATTTT. It is translated as CASSPSGSTDTQYF. The chain uses TRBV5-1 and TRBJ2-3, with 7 positions matching TRBD2. CDR3 size: 14 residues. Germline CDR1 SGHRS, CDR2 YFSETQ. V gave up 4 bases and J gave up 0 bases; unmatched junction bases: 2.

V gene TRBV7-8 combines with J gene TRBJ2-5, with 8 bases identical to TRBD1. V shed 5 bases, J shed 4 bases, and the junction held 3 bases outside the gene matches. Per germline, CDR1 SGHVS and CDR2 FQNEAQ. This CDR3 is 13 amino acids long. CDR3 amino acids: CASSRDRGETQYF. CDR3 in DNA: TGTGCCAGCAGCCGAGACAGGGGAGAGACCCAGTACTTC.

This chain joins TRBV15 and TRBJ1-1; D remains ambiguous. The CDR3 is made up of 12 amino acids. Germline V CDR1 and CDR2: LNHNV, YYDKDF (reference sequence). Trimming stripped 3 bases from V and 2 bases from J, with 4 bases between. The CDR3 nucleotides are TGTGCCACCAGCAGGTTAAACACTGAAGCTTTCTTT. It yields the protein CATSRLNTEAFF.

This clone was recorded once. The chain employs TRBV15 and TRBJ2-7; weak D call: TRBD1 (6 bases). Germline V gives CDR1 LNHNV, CDR2 YYDKDF (reference sequence). The CDR3 runs 13 residues. Trimming shortened V by 8 bases and J by 1 base, and 12 bases separated the two germline ends. CDR3 loop: CATSPGHSYEQYF. The CDR3 DNA reads TGTGCCACCTCCCCGGGACATTCCTACGAGCAGTACTTC.

The chain uses TRBV5-1 and TRBJ2-7, with TRBD2 matching 15 bases. CDR3 size: 16 residues. V dropped 4 bases and J dropped 2; count of bases not matched to a gene: 4. The germline CDR1 and CDR2 sequences are SGHRS and YFSETQ. CDR3 residues: CASSPGTSGRTYEQYF. DNA of the CDR3: TGCGCCAGCAGCCCGGGGACTAGCGGGAGGACCTACGAGCAGTACTTC.